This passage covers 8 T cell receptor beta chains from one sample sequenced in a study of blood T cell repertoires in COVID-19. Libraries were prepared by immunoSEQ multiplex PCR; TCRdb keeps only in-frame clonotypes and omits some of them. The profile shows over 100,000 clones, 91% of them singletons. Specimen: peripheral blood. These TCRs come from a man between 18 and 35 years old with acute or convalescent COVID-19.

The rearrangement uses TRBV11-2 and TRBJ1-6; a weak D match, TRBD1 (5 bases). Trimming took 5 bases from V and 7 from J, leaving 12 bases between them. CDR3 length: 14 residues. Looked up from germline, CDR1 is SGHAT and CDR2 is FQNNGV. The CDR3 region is CASSPGGMNSPLHF. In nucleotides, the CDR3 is TGTGCCAGCAGCCCTGGGGGGATGAATTCACCCCTCCACTTT.

CDR3 residues: CASSITGVADTQYF. The CDR3 DNA reads as TGCGCCAGCAGCATAACAGGGGTGGCAGATACGCAGTATTTT. The chain recombines TRBV5-1 with TRBJ2-3, with TRBD1 identical over 7 bases. V shed 4 bases and J 4 bases; nucleotides not matched to a gene: 6. The CDR3 runs 14 residues. Germline CDR1 is SGHRS and CDR2 is YFSETQ.

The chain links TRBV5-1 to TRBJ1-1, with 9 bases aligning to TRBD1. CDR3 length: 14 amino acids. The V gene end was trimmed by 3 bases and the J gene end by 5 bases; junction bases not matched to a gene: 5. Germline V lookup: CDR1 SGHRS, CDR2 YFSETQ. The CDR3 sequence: CASSSLQGATEAFF. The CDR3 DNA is TGCGCCAGCAGCTCGTTACAGGGGGCAACTGAAGCTTTCTTT.

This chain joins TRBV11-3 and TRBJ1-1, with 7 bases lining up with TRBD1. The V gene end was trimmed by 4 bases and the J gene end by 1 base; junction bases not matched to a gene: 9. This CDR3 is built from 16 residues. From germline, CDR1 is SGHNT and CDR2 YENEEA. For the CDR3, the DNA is TGTGCCAGCAGCTCCCGAGACAGGGTCCAGAACACTGAAGCTTTCTTT. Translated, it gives CASSSRDRVQNTEAFF. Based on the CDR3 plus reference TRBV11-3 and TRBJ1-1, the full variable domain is EAGVVQSPRYKIIEKKQPVAFWCNPISGHNTLYWYLQNLGQGPELLIRYENEEAVDDSQLPKDRFSAERLKGVDSTLKIQPAELGDSAVYLCASSSRDRVQNTEAFFGQGTRLTVV.

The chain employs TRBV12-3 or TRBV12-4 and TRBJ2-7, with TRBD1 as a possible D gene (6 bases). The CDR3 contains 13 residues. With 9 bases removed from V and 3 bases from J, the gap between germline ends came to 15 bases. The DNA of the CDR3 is TGTGCCAGTTCCGCAGGGACATACTACGAGCAGTACTTC. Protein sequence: CASSAGTYYEQYF.

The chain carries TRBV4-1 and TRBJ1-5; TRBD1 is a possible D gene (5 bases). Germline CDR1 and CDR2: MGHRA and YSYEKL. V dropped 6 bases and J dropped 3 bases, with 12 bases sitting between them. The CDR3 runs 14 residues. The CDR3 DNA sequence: TGCGCCAGCAGTCCCGACAGCCCCAATCAGCCCCAGCATTTT. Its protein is CASSPDSPNQPQHF.

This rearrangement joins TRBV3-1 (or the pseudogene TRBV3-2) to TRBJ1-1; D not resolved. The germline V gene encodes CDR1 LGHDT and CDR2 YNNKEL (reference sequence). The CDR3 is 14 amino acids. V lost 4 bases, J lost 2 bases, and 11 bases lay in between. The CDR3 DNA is TGTGCCAGCAGCCGCTCAAGAGTCAACACTGAAGCTTTCTTT. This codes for CASSRSRVNTEAFF.

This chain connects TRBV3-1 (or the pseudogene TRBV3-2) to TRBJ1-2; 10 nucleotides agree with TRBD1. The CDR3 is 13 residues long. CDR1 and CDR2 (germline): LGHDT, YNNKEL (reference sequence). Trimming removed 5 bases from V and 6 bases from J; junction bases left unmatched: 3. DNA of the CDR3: TGTGCCAGCAGCTGGGACAGGGGAAATGGCTACACCTTC. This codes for CASSWDRGNGYTF.